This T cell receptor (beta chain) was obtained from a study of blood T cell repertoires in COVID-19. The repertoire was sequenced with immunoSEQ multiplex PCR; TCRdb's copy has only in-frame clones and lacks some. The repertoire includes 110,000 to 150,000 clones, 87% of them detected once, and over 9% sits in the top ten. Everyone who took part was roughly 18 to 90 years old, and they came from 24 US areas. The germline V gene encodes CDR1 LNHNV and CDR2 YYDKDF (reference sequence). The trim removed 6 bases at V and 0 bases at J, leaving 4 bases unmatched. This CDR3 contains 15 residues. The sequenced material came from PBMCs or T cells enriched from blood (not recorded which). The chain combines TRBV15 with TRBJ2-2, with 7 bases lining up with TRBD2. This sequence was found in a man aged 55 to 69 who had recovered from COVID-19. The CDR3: CATRKLATNTGELFF. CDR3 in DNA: TGTGCCACCAGAAAACTAGCGACGAACACCGGGGAGCTGTTTTTT.